This T cell receptor beta chain appears in the sequencing data of a study of OX40 agonist ivuxolimab in advanced cancers. Patients who had autoimmune disease history or got systemic immunosuppression were left out. This CDR3 contains 17 residues. Germline assignment: CDR1 SGHNT and CDR2 YYREEE (reference sequence). V dropped 2 bases and J dropped 3 bases, with 15 bases sitting between them. Note on this clone: Its specificity is not known.

Produced via immunoSEQ multiplex PCR; TCRdb's table is partial and in-frame only. The table shows 18,000 or so clones, with roughly 72% occurring only once. Whole-study results and caveats: CD8+ T cells (on average) carried more expanded clones than CD4+ T cells. Clones of CD4+ and CD8+ blood T cells grew by week 6 at doses of 0.1 to 3.0 mg/kg.

The source is an adult with an advanced solid tumor such as melanoma, head and neck, liver or kidney cancer. This sample comprised CD4+ or CD8+ T cells sorted from blood, obtained in a trial of the OX40 agonist ivuxolimab. J is TRBJ2-6 and V is TRBV5-4, with D perhaps matching TRBD1 (6 bases). CDR3 residues: CASSFIPGAGGANVLTF. The CDR3 DNA is TGTGCCAGCAGCTTTATCCCAGGGGCAGGTGGGGCCAACGTCCTGACTTTC.